The next 14 T cell receptor beta chains were all read from a single sample in a study of radiotherapy plus CTLA-4 blockade in lung cancer. TCRdb's copy holds only in-frame clones and misses some; the assay was immunoSEQ multiplex PCR. The sample lists tens of thousands of clones, 70% to 80% occurring once. Sequencing used peripheral blood, obtained from a patient treated with radiotherapy plus ipilimumab. Receptors were obtained from a human donor with non-small cell lung cancer who had a complete response to radiotherapy plus ipilimumab.

This clone was found once. This chain connects TRBV5-4 to TRBJ2-7; TRBD2 is a possible D gene (6 bases). CDR1 SGHNT and CDR2 YYREEE come from the germline V gene (reference sequence). The CDR3 is 12 amino acids. V lost 0 bases to trimming and J lost 8 bases, with 9 bases between them. The DNA of the CDR3 is TGTGCCAGCAGCTTGGAGGGGAGGCAGCAGTACTTC. Amino acids: CASSLEGRQQYF.

V usage is TRBV4-3 and J usage is TRBJ1-3; D is undetermined. Germline V gene data show CDR1 as LGHNA and CDR2 as YSLEER. The CDR3 has 16 amino acids. The V end was cut by 0 bases, the J end by 0 bases, with 9 bases between. The CDR3 DNA follows: TGCGCCAGCAGCCAAGATATAGCCGGCTCTGGAAACACCATATATTTT. This gives the protein CASSQDIAGSGNTIYF.

The rearrangement links TRBV7-9 to TRBJ1-2; D unclear. The V and J ends lost 1 base and 0 bases respectively, with 9 bases between them. The CDR3 is 15 amino acids. Germline lookup yields CDR1 SEHNR and CDR2 FQNEAQ (reference sequence). The CDR3 region is CASSLGNSANYGYTF. In DNA, the CDR3 is TGTGCCAGCAGCTTAGGTAACTCTGCTAACTATGGCTACACCTTC. The entire variable domain, with the rest obtained from reference TRBV7-9 and TRBJ1-2, is as follows: DTGVSQNPRHKITKRGQNVTFRCDPISEHNRLYWYRQTLGQGPEFLTYFQNEAQLEKSRLLSDRFSAERPKGSFSTLEIQRTEQGDSAMYLCASSLGNSANYGYTFGSGTRLTVV.

The J gene is TRBJ2-5, the V gene TRBV7-2; maybe TRBD1 (5 bases). Germline V lookup: CDR1 SGHTA, CDR2 FQGNSA. V was shortened by 1 base and J by 1 base, with 10 bases between the two germline ends. This CDR3 region has 15 residues. The CDR3 loop reads CASSLEGHLQETQYF. In DNA form, the CDR3 reads TGTGCCAGCAGCTTAGAAGGACATCTCCAAGAGACCCAGTACTTC.

The chain employs TRBV11-2 and TRBJ1-5; the D gene is possibly TRBD1 (5 bases). The CDR3 covers 15 residues. Looked up from germline, CDR1 is SGHAT and CDR2 is FQNNGV. Trimming took 1 base from V and 4 from J, leaving 11 bases between them. The CDR3 DNA reads TGTGCCAGCAGCTTAGCGAGGGGCGCGAATCAGCCCCAGCATTTT. Its protein product is CASSLARGANQPQHF. Together with reference TRBV11-2 and TRBJ1-5, the CDR3 gives the full variable domain: EAGVAQSPRYKIIEKRQSVAFWCNPISGHATLYWYQQILGQGPKLLIQFQNNGVVDDSQLPKDRFSAERLKGVDSTLKIQPAKLEDSAVYLCASSLARGANQPQHFGDGTRLSIL.

The chain combines TRBV7-2 with TRBJ1-1; D is uncertain. Trimming took off 1 base at V and 0 bases at J, with 9 bases between the two ends. Germline CDR1 reads SGHTA; CDR2 reads FQGNSA. The CDR3 sequence is 15 residues long. The CDR3 nucleotides read TGTGCCAGCAGCTTAGTGGCAGGTATGAACACTGAAGCTTTCTTT. This encodes CASSLVAGMNTEAFF.

The chain combines TRBV27 with TRBJ2-1; D ambiguous. V was trimmed by 6 bases and J by 7 bases, leaving 13 bases between them. The length of the CDR3 is 13 residues. The germline V gene encodes CDR1 MNHEY and CDR2 SMNVEV (reference sequence). In DNA form, the CDR3 reads TGTGCCAGCAGCCCTTGGACGCCTAATGAGCAGTTCTTC. It codes for CASSPWTPNEQFF.

This chain links TRBV2 with TRBJ1-3, with 8 bases that match TRBD1. Losses at the gene ends were 5 bases for V and 3 bases for J; bases not matched to a gene: 3. Germline-derived CDR1 and CDR2 are SNHLY and FYNNEI. CDR3 length equals 14 residues. CDR3 region: CASSRTGSGNTIYF. In nucleotides, the CDR3 is TGTGCCAGCAGTCGGACAGGGAGTGGAAACACCATATATTTT.

Here the CDR3 DNA reads TGTGCCAGCAGCTCAGGGACCACATCTGGAAACACCATATATTTT. It encodes CASSSGTTSGNTIYF. The chain employs TRBV11-2 and TRBJ1-3; a weak D match, TRBD1 (5 bases). V was clipped by 4 bases and J by 1 base, with 11 bases between them. CDR3 length: 15 amino acids. Germline loops: CDR1 SGHAT, CDR2 FQNNGV.

The CDR3 sequence: CASSEGLGYTF. CDR3 bases: TGTGCCAGCAGTGAAGGTCTTGGCTACACCTTC. This chain connects TRBV25-1 to TRBJ1-2; no reliable D call. V was trimmed by 2 bases and J by 7 bases, leaving 5 bases between them. This CDR3 has 11 amino acids. Germline-derived CDR1 and CDR2 are MGHDK and SYGVNS.

This clone occurred once. The rearrangement joins TRBV27 to TRBJ2-2, with D perhaps assigned TRBD1 or TRBD2 (6 bases each). The germline V and J ends were trimmed by 6 bases and 5 bases, with 13 bases remaining between them. The germline V gene has CDR1 MNHEY and CDR2 SMNVEV (reference sequence). The CDR3 is 14 residues long. CDR3 in DNA: TGTGCCAGCAGACCAGGGGCGGGAACCGGGGAGCTGTTTTTT. Translation: CASRPGAGTGELFF.

The CDR3 DNA reads as TGTGCCAGCAGCGTCTTGGGTTTTGGCTCACCCCTCCACTTT. It translates to CASSVLGFGSPLHF. The J gene is TRBJ1-6, the V gene TRBV9; D is unresolved. The germline gives CDR1 SGDLS, CDR2 YYNGEE. The CDR3 has 14 residues. Trimming cost V 2 bases and J 10 bases, with 13 bases left between them. Based on the CDR3 plus reference TRBV9 and TRBJ1-6, the full variable domain is DSGVTQTPKHLITATGQRVTLRCSPRSGDLSVYWYQQSLDQGLQFLIQYYNGEERAKGNILERFSAQQFPDLHSELNLSSLELGDSALYFCASSVLGFGSPLHFGNGTRLTVT.

The chain links TRBV20-1 to TRBJ2-5; tentatively, D is TRBD1 (5 bases). Trimming left V 5 bases short and J 7 bases short, with 8 bases between. CDR3 length equals 10 residues. In germline, CDR1 is DFQATT, CDR2 SNEGSKA (reference sequence). The CDR3 DNA reads TGCAGTGCTCTTCAGGGGACCCAGTACTTC. The encoded protein is CSALQGTQYF.

The chain is built from TRBV6-1 and TRBJ1-1; TRBD1 agrees at 8 bases. There are 14 residues in the CDR3. CDR1 is MNHNS and CDR2 is SASEGT in the germline V gene. V dropped 7 bases and J dropped 4; count of bases not matched to a gene: 8. The CDR3 sequence: CASTQQGAGTEAFF. The CDR3 DNA is TGTGCCAGCACCCAGCAGGGGGCAGGCACTGAAGCTTTCTTT.